This T cell receptor beta chain was identified during a study of beta chain features in type 1 diabetes. Whole-study findings and limits: More deletions and fewer insertions at VDJ junctions were found in patients with type 1 diabetes. Shortening that was moderate but significant affected the TCRB CDR3s of Type 1 diabetes patients in all four CD4+ subsets.

This clone has only a few counts. Antigen unknown. The CDR3 is 10 amino acids. V lost 4 bases and J 6 bases, leaving 5 bases between the germline ends. Germline-derived CDR1 and CDR2 are SQVTM and ANQGSEA. Expressed TCRB transcripts were sequenced after all isolated RNA was converted to cDNA. The assay was immunoSEQ multiplex PCR, and TCRdb's table has in-frame clones only and misses some. The repertoire includes fewer than 350,000 clones, over 12% of them detected once, and 0.015% to 0.017% sits in the top ten. The sample taken for sequencing was naive CD4+ T cells from blood. This TCR came from a man between 18 and 29 years old with type 1 diabetes. The gene calls are TRBV29-1 and TRBJ2-3; D remains ambiguous. This chain's CDR3 is CSVVRDTQYF. CDR3 in DNA: TGCAGCGTTGTACGGGATACGCAGTATTTT.